Sequencing of this T cell receptor beta chain was carried out in a study of post-analysis software for immune sequencing data. Study at large: Courses of disease covered relapsing-remitting, secondary progressive and progressive-relapsing multiple sclerosis.

Unique molecular identifiers were present in the TCR beta cDNA libraries. Using its own MiXCR run on the PCR reads, TCRdb lists one record per CDR3 protein. The sample holds approximately 730,000 distinct CDR3 sequences, 35% to 55% seen once. As to this clonotype: Antigen: not known.

Study results and limitations: Batch-mates among the samples co-clustered strongly by F measure.

The receptor comes from a girl between 10 and 17 years old with multiple sclerosis. The sample consisted of blood.

The CDR3 DNA reads TGCGCCAGCAGCTTGGGGACTCTGGCCAATGAGCAGTTCTTC. Translation: CASSLGTLANEQFF. This chain joins TRBV5-1 and TRBJ2-1; tentatively, D is TRBD2 (5 bases). Deletions cut 0 bases from V and 6 bases from J, with 10 bases between. CDR3 length: 14 residues. Germline CDR1 SGHRS, CDR2 YFSETQ.